The rows below give T cell receptor beta chains drawn from one sample of a study of cytomegalovirus exposure and HLA in healthy donors. Some clones are missing from TCRdb's copy, which holds only in-frame ones; the method was immunoSEQ multiplex PCR. The sample includes over 90,000 clones, about 74% of them seen just once. The sequencing input was PBMCs. All receptors come from a woman in her forties or fifties in good health and CMV-seropositive. The CDR3 runs from the conserved cysteine through the conserved F or W. The order of the fields is clone size, V gene, J gene, D gene, CDR3 DNA, CDR3 protein. D genes are given only for firm matches. Only some rows state a clone size, as once, few, many or a class for expanded clones.

>-|TRBV27|TRBJ2-1|-
TGTGCCAGCCGAATCAGACAGAAATACAATGAGCAGTTCTTC
CASRIRQKYNEQFF
>-|TRBV27|TRBJ1-1|-
TGTGCCAGCAGTCTCGGACGAGATGGGACCGCGGGGGGAGCTTTCTTT
CASSLGRDGTAGGAFF
>-|TRBV7-2|TRBJ2-3|-
TGTGCCAGCAGCTTAGCTGGGGGCCAGGTACTAGCGCGAGATACGCAGTATTTT
CASSLAGGQVLARDTQYF
>once|TRBV6-5|TRBJ1-1|-
TGTGCCAGCAGTTACCTTCACTTCGAGTTGAACACTGAAGCTTTCTTT
CASSYLHFELNTEAFF
>-|TRBV27|TRBJ1-1|-
TGTGCCAGCTCACCCCTAGGCACTGAAGCTTTCTTT
CASSPLGTEAFF
>few|TRBV6-5|TRBJ2-3|TRBD2
TGTGCCAGCGGGGGCGGGAGGCGAGGAGATACGCAGTATTTT
CASGGGRRGDTQYF
>many|TRBV4-3|TRBJ1-5|-
TGCGCCAGCAGCCAAGATCTTGGGGGCCATCAGCCCCAGCATTTT
CASSQDLGGHQPQHF
>-|TRBV28|TRBJ2-5|TRBD2
TGTGCCAGCAGTTATAGCGGGAGGAACCAAGAGACCCAGTACTTC
CASSYSGRNQETQYF
>once|TRBV28|TRBJ1-5|-
TGTGCCAGCAGTTTATCGGGGTCTGGCAATCAGCCCCAGCATTTT
CASSLSGSGNQPQHF
>-|TRBV30|TRBJ1-1|-
TGTGCCTGGAGTAAGGGAGGGCCTGAAGCTTTCTTT
CAWSKGGPEAFF
>few|TRBV10-3|TRBJ2-1|TRBD2
TGTGCCACCTCAACTAGCGGGAGGGAGAATGAGCAGTTCTTC
CATSTSGRENEQFF
>-|TRBV6-1|TRBJ1-3|TRBD1
TGTGCCAGCAGAGATCGTGACAGGGCTGGAAACACCATATATTTT
CASRDRDRAGNTIYF
>-|TRBV5-4|TRBJ2-3|TRBD2
TGTGCCAGCAGCTCCCCTAGCGGAGGCACAGATACGCAGTATTTT
CASSSPSGGTDTQYF
>-|TRBV4-1|TRBJ2-1|TRBD2
TGCGCCAGCAGCCAAGTACTAATAGCGGGAGGAGGCAATGAGCAGTTCTTC
CASSQVLIAGGGNEQFF
>once|TRBV18|TRBJ1-5|-
TGTGCCAGCTCAAGGACGGCGACAGGACGAGGCAATCAGCCCCAGCATTTT
CASSRTATGRGNQPQHF
>once|TRBV5-1|TRBJ2-2|TRBD1
TGCGCCAGCAGCCCCCCGGGACAGGGGAACACCGGGGAGCTGTTTTTT
CASSPPGQGNTGELFF
>-|TRBV11-2|TRBJ1-2|-
TGTGCCAGCAGCTTGGGGGCTTTCTATGGCTACACCTTC
CASSLGAFYGYTF
>-|TRBV28|TRBJ2-5|-
TGTGCCAGCAGTTTCCACCGGGCCCCGAAACTGGGGCCCCAAGAGACCCAGTACTTC
CASSFHRAPKLGPQETQYF
>once|TRBV1|TRBJ2-5|-
TGCACCAGCAGGGAAGGGGGTTTCTTGTACCAAGAGACCCAGTACTTC
CTSREGGFLYQETQYF